A selection of T cell receptor beta chains follows, all from one sample in a study of CD8 T cells in Susac syndrome. TCRdb re-called the immunoSEQ multiplex PCR reads through MiXCR, storing one row per CDR3 protein. The table lists about 150,000 distinct CDR3 sequences, just under 97% of them singletons. Material for sequencing was CD8+ T cells from PBMCs. The receptors stem from a human donor with multiple sclerosis. The CDR3 runs from the conserved cysteine through the conserved F or W. The D gene is left open where the match is weak. A row's size may be missing; if present it is once, few, many or a size class.

d_call: NA; cdr3_length: 13; j_call: TRBJ1-1; v_call: TRBV12-3/TRBV12-4; clone_size: NA; cdr3_aa: CASCEFRGTEAFF; cdr3_nt: TGTGCCAGCTGCGAGTTTCGTGGCACTGAAGCTTTCTTT
d_call: NA; cdr3_length: 11; j_call: TRBJ2-1; v_call: TRBV19; clone_size: NA; cdr3_aa: CASSIGQEQFF; cdr3_nt: TGTGCCAGTAGTATAGGACAGGAGCAGTTCTTC
d_call: NA; cdr3_length: 12; j_call: TRBJ2-7; v_call: TRBV29-1; clone_size: NA; cdr3_aa: CSVRDEGYEQYF; cdr3_nt: TGCAGCGTTCGCGACGAAGGCTACGAGCAGTACTTC
d_call: NA; cdr3_length: 16; j_call: TRBJ2-7; v_call: TRBV29-1; clone_size: NA; cdr3_aa: CSVELHVEGMAYEQYF; cdr3_nt: TGCAGCGTTGAACTTCACGTTGAGGGAATGGCCTACGAGCAGTACTTC
d_call: NA; cdr3_length: 12; j_call: TRBJ1-6; v_call: TRBV5-1; clone_size: NA; cdr3_aa: CASSLEDSPLHF; cdr3_nt: TGCGCCAGCAGCTTAGAGGACTCACCCCTCCACTTT
d_call: NA; cdr3_length: 14; j_call: TRBJ2-1; v_call: TRBV3-1; clone_size: NA; cdr3_aa: CASSPQGSYNEQFF; cdr3_nt: TGTGCCAGCAGCCCCCAGGGCTCCTACAATGAGCAGTTCTTC
d_call: TRBD2; cdr3_length: 17; j_call: TRBJ2-2; v_call: TRBV13; clone_size: NA; cdr3_aa: CASSSGTSGELTGELFF; cdr3_nt: TGTGCCAGCAGCTCCGGGACTAGCGGGGAACTGACCGGGGAGCTGTTTTTT
d_call: NA; cdr3_length: 15; j_call: TRBJ2-1; v_call: TRBV27; clone_size: NA; cdr3_aa: CASSSLGGYYNEQFF; cdr3_nt: TGTGCCAGCAGTTCATTGGGCGGTTACTACAATGAGCAGTTCTTC
d_call: NA; cdr3_length: 11; j_call: TRBJ1-2; v_call: TRBV12-3/TRBV12-4; clone_size: NA; cdr3_aa: CASSSGVGYTF; cdr3_nt: TGTGCCAGCAGTTCCGGGGTTGGCTACACCTTC
d_call: TRBD1; cdr3_length: 15; j_call: TRBJ1-2; v_call: TRBV2; clone_size: NA; cdr3_aa: CASPAGGSANYGYTF; cdr3_nt: TGTGCCAGCCCGGCAGGGGGTTCCGCTAACTATGGCTACACCTTC
d_call: TRBD2; cdr3_length: 16; j_call: TRBJ2-1; v_call: TRBV30; clone_size: few; cdr3_aa: CAWSADLAGALSEQFF; cdr3_nt: TGTGCCTGGAGTGCGGACCTAGCGGGGGCCCTAAGTGAGCAGTTCTTC
d_call: NA; cdr3_length: 13; j_call: TRBJ2-1; v_call: TRBV27; clone_size: NA; cdr3_aa: CASSWGKYNEQFF; cdr3_nt: TGTGCCAGCAGTTGGGGGAAATACAATGAGCAGTTCTTC
d_call: NA; cdr3_length: 12; j_call: TRBJ2-1; v_call: TRBV12-3/TRBV12-4; clone_size: NA; cdr3_aa: CASRGTDNEQFF; cdr3_nt: TGTGCCAGCAGGGGGACTGACAATGAGCAGTTCTTC
d_call: NA; cdr3_length: 15; j_call: TRBJ2-2; v_call: TRBV7-9; clone_size: once; cdr3_aa: CASSYQGQNTGELFF; cdr3_nt: TGTGCCAGCAGCTATCAGGGACAGAACACCGGGGAGCTGTTTTTT
d_call: TRBD2; cdr3_length: 15; j_call: TRBJ2-1; v_call: TRBV19; clone_size: NA; cdr3_aa: CASSINSGGINEQFF; cdr3_nt: TGTGCCAGTAGTATCAATAGCGGGGGGATCAATGAGCAGTTCTTC
d_call: NA; cdr3_length: 11; j_call: TRBJ2-7; v_call: TRBV6-2/TRBV6-3; clone_size: NA; cdr3_aa: CASSETGEQYF; cdr3_nt: TGTGCCAGCAGCGAAACAGGGGAGCAGTACTTC
d_call: NA; cdr3_length: 11; j_call: TRBJ2-2; v_call: TRBV29-1; clone_size: NA; cdr3_aa: CSVFGTGELFF; cdr3_nt: TGCAGCGTTTTCGGAACCGGGGAGCTGTTTTTT
d_call: NA; cdr3_length: 14; j_call: TRBJ1-2; v_call: TRBV3-1; clone_size: NA; cdr3_aa: CASSQRTSNYGYTF; cdr3_nt: TGTGCCAGCAGCCAAAGAACAAGTAACTATGGCTACACCTTC
d_call: NA; cdr3_length: 13; j_call: TRBJ2-3; v_call: TRBV10-3; clone_size: NA; cdr3_aa: CAISESRGDTQYF; cdr3_nt: TGTGCCATCAGTGAGTCTCGGGGAGATACGCAGTATTTT
d_call: TRBD2; cdr3_length: 16; j_call: TRBJ2-3; v_call: TRBV7-6; clone_size: NA; cdr3_aa: CASSSRTSGGADTQYF; cdr3_nt: TGTGCCAGCAGCTCACGGACTAGCGGGGGGGCAGATACGCAGTATTTT
d_call: TRBD1; cdr3_length: 15; j_call: TRBJ1-5; v_call: TRBV30; clone_size: NA; cdr3_aa: CACQSRDRANQPQHF; cdr3_nt: TGTGCCTGTCAGTCCCGGGACAGGGCCAATCAGCCCCAGCATTTT
d_call: NA; cdr3_length: 14; j_call: TRBJ1-2; v_call: TRBV29-1; clone_size: NA; cdr3_aa: CSGGEKAANYGYTF; cdr3_nt: TGCAGCGGCGGGGAAAAAGCCGCTAACTATGGCTACACCTTC